This TCR beta chain derives from a study of cytomegalovirus exposure and HLA in healthy donors. Whole-study context: The platform used for the roughly 130 validation repertoires matched that of the 666 first-cohort repertoires, a later analysis reported. The study, taken as a whole, reports: Cytomegalovirus association was assigned to about 150 TCR beta chains.

CDR3 length: 16 residues. Germline V gene lookup returns CDR1 MDHEN and CDR2 SYDVKM. V lost 2 bases and J lost 2; bases outside the gene matches: 5. On this clone itself: Its antigen remains unknown.

The assay was immunoSEQ multiplex PCR, and TCRdb's table has in-frame clones only and misses some. This table holds about 130,000 clones, 89% found once. V and J are TRBV28 and TRBJ2-7, with 11 bases aligning to TRBD2. This clonotype was sampled from a young woman in good health and CMV-seropositive. Sequenced: PBMCs. This CDR3 reads CASSLPLAGGPYEQYF. The CDR3 bases are TGTGCCAGCAGTTTACCTTTAGCGGGGGGGCCCTACGAGCAGTACTTC.